This T cell receptor beta chain is from a study of technical replicates of blood from a handful of donors (TCRdb year 2017). Libraries were made using the immunoSEQ multiplex PCR assay. This immuneACCESS table, as held by TCRdb, lists in-frame sequences with V and J called but not all clones. Of the missing ones, under half trace to an unresolved V gene in checked studies; the others have no known cause. The sample contains tens of thousands of clones, 96% of them found a single time. Around 0.2% of the sample goes to the ten largest clones. A note on this clone: Its target antigen remains unknown. No base qualities exist here, and no much larger clone lies one base off it.

Sequences SGHDT (CDR1) and YYEEEE (CDR2) are obtained from the germline V gene. The CDR3 goes from the cysteine to the phenylalanine over 16 residues. CDR3 DNA is the only sequence kept; it has 48 bases, read in frame from the first base. Trimming leaves V shorter by 3 bases and J shorter by 4 bases, with the junction holding 12 bases beyond the gene matches. The specimen was T cells isolated from PBMCs. The sequence was collected from a human donor in good health. Recombination joined TRBV5-6 with TRBJ2-7; TRBD1 agrees with 8 junctional bases. The sequenced DNA is TGTGCCAGCAGCTCGGACAGGGCTGGTAATCTGTACGAGCAGTACTTC. The translation is CASSSDRAGNLYEQYF.